This T cell receptor beta chain was observed in a study of shared clonotypes between healthy human individuals. For the study at large: Each donor had three CD4 naive, three CD4 memory, two CD8 naive and one CD8 memory plate.

The healthy adult donors were HIV-negative and reported no recent acute infections or vaccinations. The trim removed 4 bases at V and 5 bases at J, leaving 9 bases unmatched. Germline-derived CDR1 and CDR2 are LNHDA and SQIVND (reference sequence). The CDR3 has 16 residues. The assay ran at deep level. Genomic DNA of each subset was evenly split across several immunoSEQ plates. Sequencing used immunoSEQ multiplex PCR; TCRdb keeps in-frame clones, though not all of them. The table includes 1.6 million or so clones, 98% detected once. V is TRBV19 and J is TRBJ1-5, with 9 bases aligning to TRBD1. Material: naive CD4+ T cells sorted from blood. Subset: CD45RA+ positively selected. The source of this sequence is a man aged 25 to 45 in good health. Written as DNA, the CDR3 is TGTGCCAGTAGTAAGGGGACAGGGTGGTTGGATCAGCCCCAGCATTTT. It is translated as CASSKGTGWLDQPQHF.